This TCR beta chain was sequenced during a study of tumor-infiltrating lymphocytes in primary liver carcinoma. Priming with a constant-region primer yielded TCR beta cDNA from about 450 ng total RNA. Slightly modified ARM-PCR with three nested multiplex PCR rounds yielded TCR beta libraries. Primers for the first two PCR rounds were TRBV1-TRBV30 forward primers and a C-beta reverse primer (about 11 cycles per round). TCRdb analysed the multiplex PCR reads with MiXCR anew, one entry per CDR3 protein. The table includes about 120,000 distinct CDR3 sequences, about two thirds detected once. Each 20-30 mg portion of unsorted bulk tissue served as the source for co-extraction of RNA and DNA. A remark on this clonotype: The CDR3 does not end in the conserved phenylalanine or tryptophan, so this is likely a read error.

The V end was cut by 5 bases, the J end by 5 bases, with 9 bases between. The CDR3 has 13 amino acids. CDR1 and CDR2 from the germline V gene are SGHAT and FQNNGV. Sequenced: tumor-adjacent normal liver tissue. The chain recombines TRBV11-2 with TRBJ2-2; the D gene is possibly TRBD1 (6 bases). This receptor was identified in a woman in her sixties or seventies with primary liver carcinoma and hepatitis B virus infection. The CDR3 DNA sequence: TGTGCCAGCAGCCTAAGGGGGACCGGGGAGCTGTTTTCA. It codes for CASSLRGTGELFS.